The rows below give T cell receptor beta chains drawn from one sample of a study of OX40 agonist ivuxolimab in advanced cancers. The method was immunoSEQ multiplex PCR; TCRdb's version includes in-frame clones alone and lacks a portion of them. The sample shows around 76,000 clones, over 85% of them seen only once. Specimen: CD4+ or CD8+ T cells sorted from blood, collected in a trial of the OX40 agonist ivuxolimab. These receptors all come from an adult with an advanced solid tumor such as melanoma, head and neck, liver or kidney cancer. CDR3s include the opening cysteine and the closing phenylalanine or tryptophan. The D gene is left open where the match is weak.

d_gene	v_gene	j_gene	CDR3aa	CDR3nt
-	TRBV7-2	TRBJ1-1	CASSLGAGSEAFF	TGTGCCAGCAGCTTAGGGGCGGGGAGCGAAGCTTTCTTT
-	TRBV6-6	TRBJ1-1	CASSRTKSGTEAFF	TGTGCCAGCAGTAGGACCAAAAGTGGGACTGAAGCTTTCTTT
-	TRBV29-1	TRBJ1-1	CSVGGVNTEAFF	TGCAGCGTTGGTGGGGTGAACACTGAAGCTTTCTTT
-	TRBV27	TRBJ1-1	CASSLGAATEAFF	TGTGCCAGCAGTTTGGGGGCAGCCACTGAAGCTTTCTTT
-	TRBV25-1	TRBJ2-7	CASSVQGPYEQYF	TGTGCCAGCAGTGTACAGGGACCCTACGAGCAGTACTTC
-	TRBV19	TRBJ1-1	CASSMMEGFGTEAFF	TGTGCCAGTAGTATGATGGAAGGGTTTGGGACTGAAGCTTTCTTT
-	TRBV5-1	TRBJ2-1	CASSGRGDEQFF	TGCGCCAGCAGCGGAAGGGGGGATGAGCAGTTCTTC
TRBD2	TRBV19	TRBJ2-1	CASRTLAGGPNEQFF	TGTGCCAGTAGGACCCTGGCGGGAGGGCCGAATGAGCAGTTCTTC
-	TRBV4-2	TRBJ1-2	CASSQDLAGEGGYGYTF	TGTGCCAGCAGCCAAGACCTAGCAGGGGAGGGTGGCTATGGCTACACCTTC
-	TRBV7-8	TRBJ2-1	CASSFSGLLAGDEQFF	TGTGCCAGCAGCTTTTCCGGTTTACTAGCCGGGGATGAGCAGTTCTTC
-	TRBV19	TRBJ2-6	CASTPIPFSGANVLTF	TGTGCCAGTACCCCCATCCCATTCTCTGGGGCCAACGTCCTGACTTTC
-	TRBV10-3	TRBJ2-2	CAISVGGQGFTGELFF	TGTGCCATCAGTGTTGGGGGACAAGGATTCACCGGGGAGCTGTTTTTT
TRBD1	TRBV19	TRBJ1-1	CASSALPGTGGSMNTEAFF	TGTGCCAGTAGTGCCCTACCTGGGACAGGGGGCTCCATGAACACTGAAGCTTTCTTT
-	TRBV9	TRBJ2-2	CASSDDGGTGELFF	TGTGCCAGCAGCGACGACGGTGGTACCGGGGAGCTGTTTTTT
-	TRBV4-2	TRBJ2-1	CASSQGASLSSYNEQFF	TGTGCCAGCAGCCAAGGGGCTAGCCTGAGCTCCTACAATGAGCAGTTCTTC
-	TRBV10-3	TRBJ1-5	CAISDRGAQPQHF	TGTGCCATCAGTGATCGGGGGGCTCAGCCCCAGCATTTT
TRBD2	TRBV10-1	TRBJ2-3	CASSFPRTSGSYRSTDTQYF	TGCGCCAGCAGTTTTCCTCGGACTAGCGGGAGCTATAGGTCCACAGATACGCAGTATTTT
-	TRBV20-1	TRBJ1-1	CSAREVHEAFF	TGCAGTGCTAGAGAAGTCCATGAGGCTTTCTTT
-	TRBV10-3	TRBJ1-2	CAISESQGAGGYGYTF	TGTGCCATCAGTGAGTCCCAAGGGGCCGGGGGCTATGGCTACACCTTC
TRBD1	TRBV5-8	TRBJ2-7	CASSLVAGGSEQYF	TGTGCCAGCAGCTTGGTCGCAGGGGGCTCCGAGCAGTACTTC
TRBD1	TRBV5-8	TRBJ2-3	CASSPRTGETDTQYF	TGTGCCAGCAGCCCGAGGACAGGGGAAACAGATACGCAGTATTTT
-	TRBV9	TRBJ2-3	CASSVPSQGSTDTQYF	TGTGCCAGCAGCGTACCCTCACAAGGGAGCACAGATACGCAGTATTTT
-	TRBV5-1	TRBJ1-2	CASSLHRSDYGYTF	TGCGCCAGCAGCTTGCACAGGTCCGACTATGGCTACACCTTC